This T cell receptor (beta chain) derives from a study of T-cell reconstitution after alpha-beta-depleted transplantation in children. Unique molecular identifiers were used in preparing the TCRbeta library. Using its own MiXCR run on the PCR reads, TCRdb lists one record per CDR3 protein. This sample has about 610,000 distinct CDR3 sequences, with about 11% found just once. The CDR3 length is 15 residues. Germline CDR1 DFQATT, CDR2 SNEGSKA (reference sequence). The V gene end was trimmed by 4 bases and the J gene end by 2 bases; junction bases not matched to a gene: 5. The rearrangement joins TRBV20-1 to TRBJ1-4; 9 nucleotides agree with TRBD1. The TCR sequence derives from a human donor who donated a stem cell graft to a child with acute myeloid leukemia. This sample comprised PBMCs from the stem cell graft donor, obtained from the stem cell graft. The CDR3 DNA sequence: TGCAGTGCTAAACAGGGGGCCGGGACTAATGAAAAACTGTTTTTT. Translated: CSAKQGAGTNEKLFF.